One T cell receptor beta chain is described in this entry. Sequencing used immunoSEQ multiplex PCR; TCRdb keeps in-frame clones, though not all of them. Seen here are about 140,000 clones, approximately 85% observed once, and the top ten hold roughly 7.3%. These data belong to a study of T cell responses to AZD1222 COVID-19 vaccine. CDR3 length: 17 amino acids. The V gene's germline CDR1 is SGHVS and CDR2 FQNEAQ. After removal of 1 base from V and 4 bases from J, the junction contained 7 bases not matched to a gene. This clonotype was sampled from an adult in good health. The chain joins TRBV7-8 to TRBJ1-6, with 7 bases aligning to TRBD1. Sequencing used peripheral blood, obtained on day 0 of AZD1222 vaccination. CDR3 residues: CASSLGYRGPYNSPLHF. Here the CDR3 DNA reads TGTGCCAGCAGCTTAGGCTACAGGGGCCCTTATAATTCACCCCTCCACTTT.